A single sample gave rise to the 19 T cell receptor beta chains below, sequenced in a study of T cell repertoires in cytomegalovirus infection. TCRdb reanalysed the reads using MiXCR and keeps one entry per CDR3 protein. The sample lists around 300,000 distinct CDR3 sequences, less than 25% occurring once. These receptors lack a known antigen. The sample here was cultured PBMCs, taken from culture after CMV antigen stimulation. Receptors were obtained from a human donor in good health (CMV status not recorded). Some clones in this sample may be carry-over from other donors' samples.

This clonotype was counted a few times. The chain recombines TRBV7-9 with TRBJ1-1, with a possible D match to TRBD1 (6 bases). Germline V gives CDR1 SEHNR, CDR2 FQNEAQ (reference sequence). V was cut by 1 base and J by 4 bases, with 13 bases left in between. The CDR3 length is 15 residues. DNA for the CDR3: TGTGCCAGCAGCTTAGAACGGGGGCTGGGCACTGAAGCTTTCTTT. Its translation: CASSLERGLGTEAFF.

The chain couples TRBV2 to TRBJ1-1; D may be TRBD1 (5 bases). Germline CDR1 and CDR2: SNHLY and FYNNEI. This CDR3 region has 15 residues. Trimming stripped 8 bases from V and 8 bases from J, with 24 bases between. As DNA, the CDR3 is TGTGCCAGCGCGCCAGGTAACACAGGCCCCTCGGAAGCTTTCTTT. This sequence encodes CASAPGNTGPSEAFF.

This clonotype appeared many times. Relative to the germline gene, one junction end is altered; a read error may explain this. The chain employs TRBV7-2 and TRBJ2-2; 10 bases are a match to TRBD2. This CDR3 has 16 residues. CDR1 and CDR2 (germline): SGHTA, FQGNSA. CDR3 residues: CASSLATSGYTGELFF. The DNA of the CDR3 is TGTGCCAGCAGCCTAGCGACTAGCGGGTATACCGGGGAGCTGTTTTTT.

The chain recombines TRBV7-2 with TRBJ1-2; 9 bases are a match to TRBD1. Trimming took 0 bases from V and 5 from J; bases not matched to a gene: 7. CDR3 length equals 16 residues. In germline, CDR1 is SGHTA, CDR2 FQGNSA. CDR3 bases: TGTGCCAGCAGCTTAGCTTTCGCCGGGACAGGGTATGGCTACACCTTC. As protein: CASSLAFAGTGYGYTF.

The chain couples TRBV18 to TRBJ1-2; 7 nucleotides line up with TRBD1. This CDR3 comprises 17 residues. Losses at the gene ends were 3 bases for V and 4 bases for J; bases not matched to a gene: 14. The germline CDR1 and CDR2 sequences are KGHSH and LQKENI. The CDR3: CASSPGQATTKSYGYTF. The CDR3 DNA follows: TGTGCCAGCTCACCCGGACAGGCGACTACTAAGAGCTATGGCTACACCTTC.

This clonotype was counted a few times. J is TRBJ1-1 and V is TRBV7-9; a weak D match, TRBD1 (5 bases). V was trimmed by 5 bases and J by 2 bases, leaving 18 bases between them. CDR1 is SEHNR, CDR2 FQNEAQ, per germline (reference sequence). This CDR3 region has 16 residues. CDR3 in amino acids: CASSDVFRQGNTEAFF. The CDR3 DNA reads as TGTGCCAGCAGCGATGTGTTCCGGCAGGGTAACACTGAAGCTTTCTTT.

This clonotype occurred a few times. The J gene is TRBJ1-5, the V gene TRBV24-1, with D maybe TRBD1 (5 bases). Trimming removed 0 bases at V and 0 bases at J, with 17 bases between. The germline V gene has CDR1 KGHDR and CDR2 SFDVKD. The CDR3 consists of 19 residues. Here the CDR3 reads CATSDLHRDPKYSNQPQHF. The CDR3 bases are TGTGCCACCAGTGATTTGCATCGGGACCCTAAGTATAGCAATCAGCCCCAGCATTTT.

The chain recombines TRBV7-9 with TRBJ2-3; 14 positions match TRBD2. The CDR3 totals 18 residues. V dropped 6 bases and J dropped 9; count of bases not matched to a gene: 17. Germline V gene sequence: CDR1 SEHNR, CDR2 FQNEAQ (reference sequence). The CDR3 is CASSRGSGLAGVYDTQYF. As DNA, the CDR3 is TGTGCCAGCAGTCGAGGATCGGGACTAGCGGGAGTTTACGACACGCAGTATTTT.

In nucleotides, the CDR3 is TGTGCCAGCACCCCCAGCGGGAGGGCCGACGAGCAGTACTTC. This encodes CASTPSGRADEQYF. The chain combines TRBV6-1 with TRBJ2-7, with 10 bases fitting TRBD2. The length of the CDR3 is 14 residues. Looked up from germline, CDR1 is MNHNS and CDR2 is SASEGT. V gave up 7 bases and J gave up 5 bases; unmatched junction bases: 8.

In its sample, this clonotype was seen many times. The V call is TRBV7-2, the J call TRBJ2-3, with TRBD2 matching over 16 bases. Germline CDR1 SGHTA, CDR2 FQGNSA. Germline trimming cut 5 bases from V and 4 bases from J; bases unmatched to any gene: 6. The CDR3 is made up of 17 amino acids. The CDR3 coding sequence is TGTGCCAGCAGCAAAGGGACTAGCGGGAGGGCGGCAGATACGCAGTATTTT. As protein: CASSKGTSGRAADTQYF.

The chain recombines TRBV4-3 with TRBJ2-5; D ambiguous. Germline V gene sequence: CDR1 LGHNA, CDR2 YSLEER. The V end lost 1 base, the J end lost 1 base, and 7 bases lay between the germline ends. This CDR3 region has 14 residues. The CDR3 sequence: CASSQVLSQETQYF. The CDR3 coding sequence is TGCGCCAGCAGCCAAGTTTTAAGCCAAGAGACCCAGTACTTC.

A few counts support this clonotype. The V call is TRBV12-3 or TRBV12-4, the J call TRBJ1-2; D unclear. V lost 5 bases and J 4 bases, leaving 14 bases between the germline ends. This CDR3 region has 14 residues. This chain's CDR3 is CASSPTGVVYGYTF. CDR3 DNA: TGTGCCAGCAGTCCCACCGGGGTCGTCTATGGCTACACCTTC.

This clonotype has just one count. This chain joins TRBV20-1 and TRBJ2-7, with 7 bases that match TRBD2. Germline-derived CDR1 and CDR2 are DFQATT and SNEGSKA (reference sequence). The CDR3 sequence is 18 residues long. Trimming took 3 bases from V and 1 from J; bases not matched to a gene: 18. CDR3 in DNA: TGCAGTGCTAGGGCTCGGACTAGATCAATAGGGGTTTCCTACGAGCAGTACTTC. Protein: CSARARTRSIGVSYEQYF.

This clonotype was seen a handful of times. This chain links TRBV6-2 or TRBV6-3 with TRBJ1-2; D is unresolved. The CDR3 totals 13 residues. Looked up from germline, CDR1 is MNHEY and CDR2 is SVGEGT. V was trimmed by 5 bases and J by 1 base, leaving 8 bases between them. The chain's CDR3 is CASSPNGNYGYTF. In DNA form, the CDR3 reads TGTGCCAGCAGTCCGAACGGTAACTATGGCTACACCTTC.

The chain uses TRBV12-3 or TRBV12-4 and TRBJ2-2; maybe TRBD1 (6 bases). The CDR3 totals 12 residues. The CDR3 DNA reads TGTTACCCTGGGACAACGGCCGGGGAGCTGTTTTTT. Its protein is CYPGTTAGELFF.

This sequence joins TRBV28 and TRBJ1-5; D might be TRBD1 (5 bases). This CDR3 is 15 amino acids long. V lost 5 bases and J 5 bases, leaving 16 bases between the germline ends. Per germline, CDR1 MDHEN and CDR2 SYDVKM. CDR3 coding DNA: TGTGCCAGCAGTCCAATGTGGGGGGTGCATCAGCCCCAGCATTTT. Encoded protein: CASSPMWGVHQPQHF.

In its sample, this clonotype was seen many times. This chain uses TRBV6-1 with TRBJ2-1, with 14 nucleotides matching TRBD2. CDR3 length: 14 residues. V gave up 7 bases and J gave up 6 bases; unmatched junction bases: 2. In germline, CDR1 is MNHNS, CDR2 SASEGT. The CDR3 coding sequence is TGTGCCAGCACCGGGACTAGCGGGGGCAATGAGCAGTTCTTC. Residues: CASTGTSGGNEQFF.

This clonotype was picked up many times. This chain connects TRBV7-8 to TRBJ2-1; D not certain. Germline CDR1 reads SGHVS; CDR2 reads FQNEAQ. The ends were cut back, 5 bases at V and 4 bases at J, with 9 bases in the middle. The CDR3 loop spans 13 amino acids. CDR3 bases: TGTGCCAGCAGCCGACTGGATTACAATGAGCAGTTCTTC. Translation: CASSRLDYNEQFF.

This clonotype was detected many times. This chain joins TRBV28 and TRBJ1-2; D might be TRBD1 (5 bases). Per germline, CDR1 MDHEN and CDR2 SYDVKM. Trimming shortened V by 2 bases and J by 6 bases, and 13 bases separated the two germline ends. The CDR3 spans 14 residues. The CDR3 DNA reads TGTGCCAGCAGTTTACTCTCAGGGATGGATGGCTACACCTTC. Its protein product is CASSLLSGMDGYTF.